This T cell receptor (beta chain) was observed in a study of blood T cell repertoires in COVID-19. At the level of the study: Both acute and convalescent COVID-19 samples were obtained from the United States, Italy and Spain. Sources were T cells, B-cell-depleted T cells, or PBMCs; the material itself was cDNA or gDNA.

Authors' processing steps: By means of reference gene primer amplification, nucleated cell counts were estimated. Data came from immunoSEQ multiplex PCR; TCRdb stores just in-frame clones and leaves some out. That table supplies the V and J calls and clone size; D and trimming were determined from the DNA. The sample yields 130,000 or so clones, roughly four fifths seen once. The CDR3 has 19 residues. Germline lookup yields CDR1 SEHNR and CDR2 FQNEAQ (reference sequence). V shed 1 base, J shed 1 base, and the junction held 9 bases outside the gene matches. This clonotype originated in a woman aged 55 to 70 with acute or convalescent COVID-19. The genes are TRBV7-9 and TRBJ2-3; TRBD2 agrees at 12 bases. Sequenced: peripheral blood. CDR3 amino acids: CASSLGLAGGRTGTDTQYF. The CDR3 region has the DNA TGTGCCAGCAGCTTAGGGCTAGCGGGGGGGCGGACAGGCACAGATACGCAGTATTTT.